In this sample, the clone carrying this T cell receptor beta chain turned up once. Its cognate antigen is unknown. The repertoire was sequenced with immunoSEQ multiplex PCR; TCRdb's copy has only in-frame clones and lacks some. The sample gives roughly 99,000 clones, about nine tenths of which show up once; 7.5% to 9.5% is in the top ten. The CDR3 runs to 12 residues. V lost 4 bases, J lost 7 bases, and 7 bases lay in between. Germline CDR1 and CDR2: LNHDA and SQIVND (reference sequence). The sample is drawn from a study of T cell responses to AZD1222 COVID-19 vaccine. Study outcomes and limitations: Spike was spanned by vaccine-associated CD4 TCRs, with dominance at 160-218 and 743-854. Donors in the cohort were predominantly white British and more often female, and clonal diversity was possibly underestimated. Only six people who got AZD1222 tested seropositive at baseline.

Source: peripheral blood, taken 28 days after the second AZD1222 dose. This clonotype was obtained from an adult who received the AZD1222 COVID-19 vaccine. The gene calls are TRBV19 and TRBJ2-2; no clear D gene. CDR3 DNA: TGTGCCAGTAGTACTAATGGCGGGGAGCTGTTTTTT. Protein sequence: CASSTNGGELFF. The variable domain in full, completed from reference TRBV19 and TRBJ2-2, reads DGGITQSPKYLFRKEGQNVTLSCEQNLNHDAMYWYRQDPGQGLRLIYYSQIVNDFQKGDIAEGYSVSREKKESFPLTVTSAQKNPTAFYLCASSTNGGELFFGEGSRLTVL.